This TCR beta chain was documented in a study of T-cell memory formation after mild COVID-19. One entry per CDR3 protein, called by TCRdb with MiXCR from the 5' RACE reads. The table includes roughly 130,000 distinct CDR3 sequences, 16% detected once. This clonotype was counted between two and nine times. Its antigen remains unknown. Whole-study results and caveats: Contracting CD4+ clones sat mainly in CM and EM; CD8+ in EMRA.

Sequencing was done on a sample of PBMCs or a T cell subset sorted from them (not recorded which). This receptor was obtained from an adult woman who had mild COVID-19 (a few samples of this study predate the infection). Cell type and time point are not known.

CDR3 bases: TGTGCCAGCACCCCTTGGACCGGAGGAATCTACGAGCAGTACTTC. Its translation: CASTPWTGGIYEQYF. The gene calls are TRBV11-2 and TRBJ2-7; a possible D gene is TRBD2 (5 bases). Trimming cost V 7 bases and J 3 bases, with 19 bases left between them. This CDR3 comprises 15 residues. CDR1 SGHAT and CDR2 FQNNGV come from the germline V gene.